These 7 T cell receptor beta chains were all obtained from the same sample, sequenced in a study of graft-versus-host responses after intestinal transplantation. These TCRs are of unknown antigen specificity. Sequencing was performed with immunoSEQ multiplex PCR; in TCRdb, only in-frame clones are kept and a portion is missing. Of roughly 110,000 clones in the sample, approximately 86% are singletons; the top ten hold less than 0.85%. Sequencing used unstimulated CD4+ T cells sorted from spleen or lymph node cells, obtained before transplant. The receptors were gathered from a human donor who was the organ donor for an intestinal transplant.

V and J are TRBV4-1 and TRBJ2-1; 9 positions agree with TRBD2. The V segment lost 1 base and the J segment 6 bases; nucleotides outside the gene matches: 7. Germline lookup yields CDR1 MGHRA and CDR2 YSYEKL. The CDR3 contains 16 residues. The CDR3 DNA is TGCGCCAGCAGCCAAGTCTCGGTAGCGGGGGTCAATGAGCAGTTCTTC. Its protein product is CASSQVSVAGVNEQFF.

This clone has just one count. The rearrangement links TRBV29-1 to TRBJ2-7, with 10 nucleotides matching TRBD1. Germline loops: CDR1 SQVTM, CDR2 ANQGSEA. The CDR3 has 14 residues. J lost 3 bases, V lost 6 bases, and 8 bases had no gene match. CDR3 in DNA: TGCAGCGTGGGGACAGGGGTAGTTGGCTACGAGCAGTACTTC. This codes for CSVGTGVVGYEQYF.

This sequence joins TRBV25-1 and TRBJ2-5; TRBD2 matches 10 bases. The CDR3 is made up of 16 amino acids. The germline V gene encodes CDR1 MGHDK and CDR2 SYGVNS. V lost 1 base, J lost 5 bases, and 7 bases stayed unmatched. The CDR3 nucleotides read TGTGCCAGCAGTGAATGGGCTAGCGGGGGTCTGGAGACCCAGTACTTC. It yields the protein CASSEWASGGLETQYF. The full variable domain, completed using reference TRBV25-1 and TRBJ2-5, is EADIYQTPRYLVIGTGKKITLECSQTMGHDKMYWYQQDPGMELHLIHYSYGVNSTEKGDLSSESTVSRIRTEHFPLTLESARPSHTSQYLCASSEWASGGLETQYFGPGTRLLVL.

V is TRBV7-9 and J is TRBJ1-4; 11 positions match TRBD1. CDR3 length: 15 residues. V dropped 5 bases and J dropped 8; count of bases not matched to a gene: 7. The V gene's germline CDR1 is SEHNR and CDR2 FQNEAQ (reference sequence). This CDR3 is CASSSRTGGAEKLFF. Here the CDR3 DNA reads TGTGCCAGCAGCAGTAGGACAGGGGGCGCCGAAAAACTGTTTTTT.

In regard to this clone: One end of the junction varies from germline; a read error may be responsible. This chain links TRBV4-1 with TRBJ2-5; no definite D call. The CDR3 has 13 residues. Germline lookup yields CDR1 MGHRA and CDR2 YSYEKL. The CDR3 DNA follows: TGCGCCAGCGGCCAAACTCCCCAAGAGACCCAGTACTTC. It is translated as CASGQTPQETQYF.

The chain couples TRBV7-2 to TRBJ2-2; D ambiguous. The CDR3 consists of 15 residues. V lost 1 base to trimming and J lost 1 base, with 7 bases between them. Germline CDR1 and CDR2: SGHTA and FQGNSA. The CDR3 DNA sequence: TGTGCCAGCAGCTTAGTCCCGGGGAACACCGGGGAGCTGTTTTTT. Its protein product is CASSLVPGNTGELFF.

The chain recombines TRBV7-3 with TRBJ2-7; D is uncertain. There are 15 residues in the CDR3. CDR1 is SGHTA, CDR2 FQGTGA, per germline. V lost 3 bases to trimming and J lost 2 bases, with 14 bases between them. In DNA form, the CDR3 reads TGTGCCAGCAGCTTGGCCCCGGGTTTCCCCTACGAGCAGTACTTC. Translated: CASSLAPGFPYEQYF.